The entry that follows covers one T cell receptor (beta chain) sequence. Its antigen remains unidentified. Base qualities were left out, and no much larger clone turns up one base away. Reading the germline V gene (reference sequence) gives CDR1 MNHNY and CDR2 SVGAGI. V is shortened by 4 bases, J by 0 bases, and the region joining them spans 4 bases. There are 13 amino acids in the CDR3, from cysteine to phenylalanine inclusive. The retained sequence is limited to the CDR3, 39 bases, with the frame set at the first base. This sample is drawn from a study of Tregs in tolerant kidney transplant recipients (dated by TCRdb to the late 2010s). Study-wide context: The study used TCRbeta sequencing to identify donor-specific regulatory T cells before combined kidney and bone marrow transplantation, then tracked those cells after transplant.

Transplants used related donors with nonmyeloablative bone marrow transplantation; mixed chimerism was transient in the human trials. Unstimulated Tregs (CD4+CD25+CD127-), CD4+ non-Tregs (CD4+CD25-), CD4 and CD8 cells were FACS-sorted from thawed PBMCs. Patients were a few combined kidney and bone marrow transplant recipients from the ITN036ST trial, and only these trial subjects had samples available. Healthy control blood was processed to PBMCs with a Ficoll density gradient and then cryopreserved, whereas patient PBMCs were collected both before and after transplant. Genomic DNA was extracted from sorted cells with the QIAGEN DNeasy Blood and Tissue Kit for TCRbeta CDR3 sequencing. High-throughput TCRbeta CDR3 sequencing, which included PCR amplification with bias correction and internal controls, was done commercially through immunoSEQ. Per the source publication's procedure: A unique productive TCRbeta sequence was defined by the CDR3 nucleotide sequence when primers matched, and otherwise by the CDR3 amino acid sequence together with the Vbeta and Jbeta genes. As a correction for sorting error, sequences shared between sorted populations at a frequency ratio of 2:1 or less were discarded, and the remaining shared sequences were assigned to the higher population. Donor-reactive sequences were defined as at least 5-fold expanded in CFSE-low cells versus unstimulated cells, with frequency of at least 0.01% in CFSE-low cells. Jensen-Shannon divergence, calculated on the top 100 TCRbeta sequences ranked by frequency, was used to quantify repertoire divergence. When a sample had multiple sequencing runs, each run was corrected for sorting error separately and the runs were then pooled. TCRdb stores this immuneACCESS table with in-frame sequences only. Part of the clones is absent; in the studies checked, under half of the shortfall reflects unresolved V genes, and no reason is known for the rest. V, J and clone size derive from that table, while D and trimming were established from the DNA sequence. This sample gives more than 90,000 clones in total; 93% of them show up just once. The ten largest clones represent roughly 1.7% of the sample.

Study-wide findings and limitations: For some patients the PCR primers changed over time, which made it impossible to compare the samples from those patients at the nucleotide level. The study was constrained by small patient numbers, and validation of the findings is required in larger populations and under other immunosuppression protocols. Biological reproducibility was not directly assessed, although technical replication error appeared to be minimal. Donor-specific Treg expansion exceeded global Treg expansion in tolerant patients, suggesting antigen-driven rather than nonspecific expansion. Expanding Tregs with activated donor B cells appeared to identify the most biologically relevant and donor-specific TCRbeta repertoire.

Recombination joined TRBV6-6 with TRBJ1-5, with the D gene not clear enough to name. This receptor was taken from a human patient who received a combined kidney and bone marrow transplant. In patients who had a transplant, some T cells may come from the graft donor. The sample here was CD4+ T cells from blood (PBMCs), taken 12 months after the transplant. The nucleotides are TGTGCCAGCAGTTCCATTAGCAATCAGCCCCAGCATTTT. It codes for CASSSISNQPQHF.